The rows below give T cell receptor beta chains drawn from one sample of a study of a mutant IDH1 vaccine in newly diagnosed glioma. These receptors have no known antigen. Produced via immunoSEQ multiplex PCR; TCRdb's table is partial and in-frame only. The sample gives tens of thousands of clones, just under 80% of which show up once; less than 2% is in the top ten. Sequenced here: PBMCs, sampled from a glioma patient whose treatment included an IDH1 peptide vaccine. The receptors derive from a woman aged 40 to 49 with glioma. Each CDR3 is given with its conserved first and last residue. Each record gives: D gene, V gene, J gene, clone size, CDR3 length, CDR3 DNA, CDR3 protein. The D gene is left open where the match is weak. Clone size is not always given. Where it is, it says once, few, many or a class for expanded clones.

d_gene: NA
v_gene: TRBV5-4
j_gene: TRBJ1-3
abundance: NA
len: 17
CDR3nt: TGTGCCAGCAGCTCCGTCCCGAATATCGTCTCTGGAAACACCATATATTTT
CDR3aa: CASSSVPNIVSGNTIYF

d_gene: TRBD1
v_gene: TRBV18
j_gene: TRBJ1-4
abundance: NA
len: 16
CDR3nt: TGTGCCAGCTCACCGTCGAGGACAGGCCTAAATGAAAAACTGTTTTTT
CDR3aa: CASSPSRTGLNEKLFF

d_gene: TRBD2
v_gene: TRBV7-2
j_gene: TRBJ2-1
abundance: NA
len: 15
CDR3nt: TGTGCCAGCAGCTTTACTAGCGGGGGTCACAATGAGCAGTTCTTC
CDR3aa: CASSFTSGGHNEQFF

d_gene: NA
v_gene: TRBV2
j_gene: TRBJ2-6
abundance: NA
len: 15
CDR3nt: TGTGCCAGCAGTGAAGCGAAAACTGGGGCCAACGTCCTGACTTTC
CDR3aa: CASSEAKTGANVLTF

d_gene: NA
v_gene: TRBV7-8
j_gene: TRBJ2-5
abundance: NA
len: 13
CDR3nt: TGTGCCAGCAGCCCCATAAGGAGTGGAGAGCAGTACTTC
CDR3aa: CASSPIRSGEQYF

d_gene: TRBD2
v_gene: TRBV9
j_gene: TRBJ2-5
abundance: NA
len: 15
CDR3nt: TGTGCCAGCAGCGTAGTACCGGGGGGGCAGGAGACCCAGTACTTC
CDR3aa: CASSVVPGGQETQYF

d_gene: NA
v_gene: TRBV6-1
j_gene: TRBJ1-3
abundance: NA
len: 15
CDR3nt: TGTGCCAGCGGGGCATCGCCTGGTTCTGGAAACACCATATATTTT
CDR3aa: CASGASPGSGNTIYF

d_gene: NA
v_gene: TRBV10-2
j_gene: TRBJ1-1
abundance: few
len: 12
CDR3nt: TGCGCCAGCAGTGAAGGGAACACTGAAGCTTTCTTT
CDR3aa: CASSEGNTEAFF

d_gene: NA
v_gene: TRBV11-1
j_gene: TRBJ1-1
abundance: NA
len: 14
CDR3nt: TGTGCCAGCAGCCCCGGGAGAAGGAACACTGAAGCTTTCTTT
CDR3aa: CASSPGRRNTEAFF

d_gene: NA
v_gene: TRBV30
j_gene: TRBJ1-5
abundance: NA
len: 17
CDR3nt: TGTGCCTGGAGTGCCGGGACAAACACTTATAGCAATCAGCCCCAGCATTTT
CDR3aa: CAWSAGTNTYSNQPQHF

d_gene: TRBD1
v_gene: TRBV6-1
j_gene: TRBJ1-2
abundance: few
len: 15
CDR3nt: TGTGCCAGCAGTGTAGGGGGCGGTGGCAACTATGGCTACACCTTC
CDR3aa: CASSVGGGGNYGYTF

d_gene: NA
v_gene: TRBV5-6
j_gene: TRBJ1-2
abundance: NA
len: 14
CDR3nt: TGTGCCAGCAGCCCAACAGGGAGGGGGGATGGCTACACCTTC
CDR3aa: CASSPTGRGDGYTF

d_gene: NA
v_gene: TRBV19
j_gene: TRBJ2-3
abundance: NA
len: 13
CDR3nt: TGTGCCAGTAGTCCCATTAGCACAGATACGCAGTATTTT
CDR3aa: CASSPISTDTQYF

d_gene: NA
v_gene: TRBV14
j_gene: TRBJ1-1
abundance: few
len: 15
CDR3nt: TGTGCCAGCAGCCTAGCTCGGGGGCCTGGCACTGAAGCTTTCTTT
CDR3aa: CASSLARGPGTEAFF

d_gene: TRBD1
v_gene: TRBV6-1
j_gene: TRBJ1-5
abundance: NA
len: 15
CDR3nt: TGTGCCAGCAGTATGACAGGGGGGAAAAAACAGCCCCAGCATTTT
CDR3aa: CASSMTGGKKQPQHF

d_gene: TRBD2
v_gene: TRBV7-6
j_gene: TRBJ2-2
abundance: NA
len: 17
CDR3nt: TGTGCCAGCAGCCCAGGACCGGTGGGGGGGAGGACCGGGGAGCTGTTTTTT
CDR3aa: CASSPGPVGGRTGELFF

d_gene: NA
v_gene: TRBV4-2
j_gene: TRBJ2-7
abundance: NA
len: 12
CDR3nt: TGTGCCAGCAGCCAAGGTCCGCGCGAGCAGTACTTC
CDR3aa: CASSQGPREQYF

d_gene: TRBD1
v_gene: TRBV7-2
j_gene: TRBJ1-3
abundance: few
len: 17
CDR3nt: TGTGCCAGCAGCTTAGTGAGCACAGGGGGTCTTGGAAACACCATATATTTT
CDR3aa: CASSLVSTGGLGNTIYF

d_gene: NA
v_gene: TRBV7-8
j_gene: TRBJ1-1
abundance: NA
len: 16
CDR3nt: TGTGCCAGCAGCTTAGTGACCAGGGCCCGGAACACTGAAGCTTTCTTT
CDR3aa: CASSLVTRARNTEAFF

d_gene: NA
v_gene: TRBV10-3
j_gene: TRBJ1-2
abundance: NA
len: 13
CDR3nt: TGTGCCACACTTGGGACGGACCCCTTTGGCTACACCTTC
CDR3aa: CATLGTDPFGYTF

d_gene: TRBD1
v_gene: TRBV27
j_gene: TRBJ2-7
abundance: NA
len: 14
CDR3nt: TGTGCCAGCAGTCTGACAGGGTTGGACTACGAGCAGTACTTC
CDR3aa: CASSLTGLDYEQYF

d_gene: TRBD1
v_gene: TRBV6-1
j_gene: TRBJ1-2
abundance: NA
len: 14
CDR3nt: TGTGCCGGATCGGGACAGCGGCATAACTATGGCTACACCTTC
CDR3aa: CAGSGQRHNYGYTF

d_gene: TRBD1
v_gene: TRBV5-1
j_gene: TRBJ2-5
abundance: NA
len: 14
CDR3nt: TGCGCCAGCACTCCGGGACAGGGCCAAGAGACCCAGTACTTC
CDR3aa: CASTPGQGQETQYF

d_gene: TRBD1
v_gene: TRBV7-8
j_gene: TRBJ2-5
abundance: NA
len: 16
CDR3nt: TGTGCCAGCACCCTGTTGACAGGGCTCCTCCAAGAGACCCAGTACTTC
CDR3aa: CASTLLTGLLQETQYF

d_gene: TRBD2
v_gene: TRBV7-2
j_gene: TRBJ2-3
abundance: few
len: 16
CDR3nt: TGTGCCAGCACGAGCCCCCAACGGGGGGGCACAGATACGCAGTATTTT
CDR3aa: CASTSPQRGGTDTQYF

d_gene: NA
v_gene: TRBV2
j_gene: TRBJ1-5
abundance: NA
len: 13
CDR3nt: TGTGCCAGCAGGGGGCAGGGGAGCCAGCCCCAGCATTTT
CDR3aa: CASRGQGSQPQHF

d_gene: NA
v_gene: TRBV5-1
j_gene: TRBJ1-1
abundance: medium-sized
len: 13
CDR3nt: TGCGCCAGCAGCTTGGAACCTTCCGGTGAAGCTTTCTTT
CDR3aa: CASSLEPSGEAFF

d_gene: TRBD1
v_gene: TRBV5-6
j_gene: TRBJ2-7
abundance: NA
len: 14
CDR3nt: TGTGCCAGCAGCTCGCTTGGGACAGGGGACGAGCAGTACTTC
CDR3aa: CASSSLGTGDEQYF

d_gene: TRBD1
v_gene: TRBV7-8
j_gene: TRBJ1-1
abundance: NA
len: 16
CDR3nt: TGTGCCAGCAGCTTAGAGGGGACAGGGGTGAACACTGAAGCTTTCTTT
CDR3aa: CASSLEGTGVNTEAFF

d_gene: NA
v_gene: TRBV6-5
j_gene: TRBJ2-7
abundance: few
len: 13
CDR3nt: TGTGCCAGCCGCCTAGGATGGGCGGGCGAGCAGTACTTC
CDR3aa: CASRLGWAGEQYF

d_gene: NA
v_gene: TRBV28
j_gene: TRBJ1-2
abundance: NA
len: 14
CDR3nt: TGTGCCAGCAAGCAGGACCCCCAACGGTCTGGCTACACCTTC
CDR3aa: CASKQDPQRSGYTF

d_gene: NA
v_gene: TRBV10-3
j_gene: TRBJ1-2
abundance: once
len: 13
CDR3nt: TGTGCCATCAGTGTGGACGGAAACTATGGCTACACCTTC
CDR3aa: CAISVDGNYGYTF

d_gene: NA
v_gene: TRBV6-6
j_gene: TRBJ2-1
abundance: NA
len: 13
CDR3nt: TGTGCCAGCACTAGGCCCCCTGGGGATGAGCAGTTCTTC
CDR3aa: CASTRPPGDEQFF

d_gene: NA
v_gene: TRBV6-6
j_gene: TRBJ1-4
abundance: few
len: 16
CDR3nt: TGTGCCAGCAGTTACTCGACCGGGGACGATAATGAAAAACTGTTTTTT
CDR3aa: CASSYSTGDDNEKLFF

d_gene: NA
v_gene: TRBV5-5
j_gene: TRBJ1-5
abundance: NA
len: 15
CDR3nt: TGTGCCAGCAGCTCGTACCCCTCACCGGATCAGCCCCAGCATTTT
CDR3aa: CASSSYPSPDQPQHF

d_gene: NA
v_gene: TRBV5-1
j_gene: TRBJ2-3
abundance: once
len: 13
CDR3nt: TGCGCCAGCACCACACGGGTCCCAGATACGCAGTATTTT
CDR3aa: CASTTRVPDTQYF

d_gene: NA
v_gene: TRBV5-6
j_gene: TRBJ1-2
abundance: NA
len: 15
CDR3nt: TGTGCCAGCAGCTTGGGGTTGGCAGGGAGCTATGGCTACACCTTC
CDR3aa: CASSLGLAGSYGYTF

d_gene: TRBD1
v_gene: TRBV27
j_gene: TRBJ1-2
abundance: once
len: 15
CDR3nt: TGTGCCAGCAGTGCCTTGGACAGGGGAGACTATGGCTACACCTTC
CDR3aa: CASSALDRGDYGYTF

d_gene: NA
v_gene: TRBV9
j_gene: TRBJ2-2
abundance: NA
len: 13
CDR3nt: TGTGCCAGCAGCGCGGAGGGGCCCGGGGAGCTGTTTTTT
CDR3aa: CASSAEGPGELFF

d_gene: NA
v_gene: TRBV7-9
j_gene: TRBJ2-7
abundance: once
len: 14
CDR3nt: TGTGCCAGCAGCTTGGGCGCTGCCAACTACGAGCAGTACTTC
CDR3aa: CASSLGAANYEQYF

d_gene: TRBD1
v_gene: TRBV4-2
j_gene: TRBJ1-6
abundance: NA
len: 18
CDR3nt: TGTGCCAGCAGCCAAGCCACACAAGACAGGGACCATAATTCACCCCTCCACTTT
CDR3aa: CASSQATQDRDHNSPLHF

d_gene: NA
v_gene: TRBV7-2
j_gene: TRBJ2-3
abundance: few
len: 14
CDR3nt: TGTGCCAGCAGCTTAGGGGACAGCACAGATACGCAGTATTTT
CDR3aa: CASSLGDSTDTQYF

d_gene: TRBD2
v_gene: TRBV2
j_gene: TRBJ2-5
abundance: NA
len: 15
CDR3nt: TGTGCCAGCAGTGGACTAGCGGGGGGCCAAGAGACCCAGTACTTC
CDR3aa: CASSGLAGGQETQYF

d_gene: NA
v_gene: TRBV19
j_gene: TRBJ2-3
abundance: NA
len: 15
CDR3nt: TGTGCCAGTGGGGGCCGGGGGCAGGGCACAGATACGCAGTATTTT
CDR3aa: CASGGRGQGTDTQYF

d_gene: TRBD1
v_gene: TRBV6-1
j_gene: TRBJ1-2
abundance: NA
len: 14
CDR3nt: TGTGCCAGCAGTCAGGGGGCCGCTAACTATGGCTACACCTTC
CDR3aa: CASSQGAANYGYTF

d_gene: TRBD2
v_gene: TRBV19
j_gene: TRBJ2-7
abundance: NA
len: 14
CDR3nt: TGTGCCAGTAGTGCCGACCGGGGGGTCCACGAGCAGTACTTC
CDR3aa: CASSADRGVHEQYF

d_gene: NA
v_gene: TRBV19
j_gene: TRBJ1-1
abundance: NA
len: 15
CDR3nt: TGTGCCAGTAGTATGGGGGGCAGGGTGAACACTGAAGCTTTCTTT
CDR3aa: CASSMGGRVNTEAFF

d_gene: TRBD1
v_gene: TRBV7-8
j_gene: TRBJ2-7
abundance: NA
len: 14
CDR3nt: TGTGCCAGCAGCAACCGGGACAGGGTTTGGGAGCAGTACTTC
CDR3aa: CASSNRDRVWEQYF

d_gene: NA
v_gene: TRBV20-1
j_gene: TRBJ2-5
abundance: few
len: 11
CDR3nt: TGCAGTGCTAGAGTTAGCGAGACCCAGTACTTC
CDR3aa: CSARVSETQYF

d_gene: NA
v_gene: TRBV5-6
j_gene: TRBJ1-4
abundance: NA
len: 15
CDR3nt: TGTGCCAGCAGCATACCGACAGGAGGGAATGAAAAACTGTTTTTT
CDR3aa: CASSIPTGGNEKLFF